This TCR beta chain comes out of a study of tumor-infiltrating lymphocytes in primary liver carcinoma. The roughly 17-32 mg bulk tissue piece was not sorted before simultaneous RNA and DNA extraction. Patients were treatment-naive with chronic HBV infection. Over 75% of the cells in every tumor sample were viable tumor cells. Germline CDR1 SGHNT, CDR2 YENEEA. This CDR3 has 14 residues. With 500 to 650 ng total RNA as template and a constant-region primer, TCR beta cDNA was made. Libraries of TCR beta came from three nested multiplex PCR rounds with slightly modified ARM-PCR. The study ran its first two PCR rounds for around 10 cycles each, using TRBV1-TRBV30 forward primers and a C-beta reverse primer. TCRdb redid the calling of the multiplex PCR reads with MiXCR, one entry per CDR3 protein. The sample yields about 21,000 distinct CDR3 sequences, around 76% seen once. As regards this clonotype: One end of the junction does not line up with germline, which may come from a read error.

This rearrangement joins TRBV11-3 to TRBJ2-7, with D perhaps TRBD1 (5 bases). This clonotype was sampled from a man aged 40-49 years with primary liver carcinoma and hepatitis B virus infection. Sequenced input: liver tumor tissue from sampling region 1. Subset described: tumor region T1, superior pole. The CDR3 DNA reads as TGTGCCAACAGCTTCTCAGACAGTTCCCACGAGCAGTACTTC. This codes for CANSFSDSSHEQYF.